A single sample is the source of the 18 T cell receptor beta chains below, sequenced in a study of post-analysis software for immune sequencing data. cDNA libraries for TCR beta contained unique molecular identifiers. TCRdb recomputed calls from the PCR reads with MiXCR, one row per CDR3 protein. The sample gives 160,000 or so distinct CDR3 sequences, around 34% of which show up once; 28% is in the top ten. The specimen was blood, collected after autologous hematopoietic stem cell transplantation. These receptors were taken from a girl aged 10 to 17 with multiple sclerosis.

Concerning this clonotype: The junction differs from germline at one of its ends, possibly a read error. The rearrangement joins TRBV9 to TRBJ2-5, with D maybe TRBD2 (5 bases). The CDR3 contains 13 residues. The germline gives CDR1 SGDLS, CDR2 YYNGEE. CDR3 sequence (DNA): TGTGCCAGTAGCGTAGATGAGTTCGAGACCCGGTACTTC. Translating it yields CASSVDEFETRYF.

The chain is built from TRBV5-6 and TRBJ2-7; the D is unclear. The V end was cut by 0 bases, the J end by 9 bases, with 10 bases between. CDR1 and CDR2 from the germline V gene are SGHDT and YYEEEE. The CDR3 consists of 12 residues. The CDR3 region is CASSLVTGPQYF. CDR3 nucleotides: TGTGCCAGCAGCTTGGTGACTGGCCCGCAGTACTTC.

CDR3 residues: CASSSSYSGQGVIGAKNIQYF. The CDR3 nucleotides are TGTGCCAGCAGCTCGAGTTACTCGGGACAGGGAGTGATTGGGGCCAAAAACATTCAGTACTTC. The chain joins TRBV7-8 to TRBJ2-4; 9 bases line up with TRBD1. The CDR3 extends over 21 amino acids. Per the germline V gene, CDR1 is SGHVS and CDR2 is FQNEAQ. V was pared by 4 bases and J by 1 base, with 20 bases of the junction left unmatched.

In its sample, this clonotype was seen a few times. The rearrangement uses TRBV9 and TRBJ2-1; D is ambiguous. Germline CDR1 reads SGDLS; CDR2 reads YYNGEE. Trimming cost V 0 bases and J 2 bases, with 3 bases left between them. The CDR3 totals 13 residues. CDR3 sequence reads: CASSVGTYNEQFF. The CDR3 DNA is TGTGCCAGCAGCGTAGGGACCTACAATGAGCAGTTCTTC.

The chain has TRBV20-1 and TRBJ2-6, with no clear D. The CDR3 has 15 amino acids. Trimming took off 3 bases at V and 0 bases at J, with 9 bases between the two ends. Per germline, CDR1 DFQATT and CDR2 SNEGSKA (reference sequence). This CDR3 is CSASDPVSGANVLTF. The DNA of the CDR3 is TGCAGTGCTAGTGATCCGGTCTCTGGGGCCAACGTCCTGACTTTC.

V gene TRBV5-1 combines with J gene TRBJ2-7; D is uncertain. V lost 0 bases, J lost 6 bases, and 13 bases lay in between. The CDR3 spans 14 residues. CDR1 SGHRS and CDR2 YFSETQ come from the germline V gene. The CDR3 region is CASSLALAASEQYF. CDR3 coding DNA: TGCGCCAGCAGCTTGGCGTTGGCAGCTAGCGAGCAGTACTTC. The complete variable domain, with remaining parts taken from reference TRBV5-1 and TRBJ2-7, reads KAGVTQTPRYLIKTRGQQVTLSCSPISGHRSVSWYQQTPGQGLQFLFEYFSETQRNKGNFPGRFSGRQFSNSRSEMNVSTLELGDSALYLCASSLALAASEQYFGPGTRLTVT.

The V gene is TRBV20-1, the J gene TRBJ1-1, with unresolved D. The CDR3 has 14 amino acids. V lost 0 bases and J 8 bases, leaving 16 bases between the germline ends. Per the germline V gene, CDR1 is DFQATT and CDR2 is SNEGSKA (reference sequence). The CDR3 DNA reads TGCAGTGCTAGAGAGCCAGACGACACGAGGGAAGCTTTCTTT. Protein: CSAREPDDTREAFF.

The chain joins TRBV29-1 to TRBJ1-2; 7 bases map to TRBD1. Germline V CDR1 and CDR2: SQVTM, ANQGSEA. This CDR3 is 13 amino acids long. J lost 7 bases, V lost 7 bases, and 12 bases had no gene match. The CDR3 is CSAPEQGQRGYTF. Written as DNA, the CDR3 is TGCAGCGCCCCCGAACAGGGGCAGCGTGGCTACACCTTC.

The rearrangement links TRBV20-1 to TRBJ2-5; the match to TRBD2 covers 7 bases. Germline V CDR1 and CDR2: DFQATT, SNEGSKA (reference sequence). The CDR3 totals 14 residues. With V trimmed by 5 bases and J by 2 bases, 8 bases remained unmatched. CDR3 residues: CSAPRKAGQETQYF. CDR3 DNA: TGCAGTGCTCCCCGGAAAGCGGGACAAGAGACCCAGTACTTC.

This rearrangement joins TRBV10-2 to TRBJ1-1; D is unclear. From germline, CDR1 is WSHSY and CDR2 SAAADI. The CDR3 is made up of 15 amino acids. Trimming shortened V by 4 bases and J by 3 bases, and 15 bases separated the two germline ends. The CDR3 region is CASSAWKARDTEAFF. In DNA, the CDR3 is TGCGCCAGCAGTGCTTGGAAGGCGAGGGACACTGAAGCTTTCTTT.

This clonotype has at least ten counts. The chain uses TRBV11-1 and TRBJ2-5; D uncertain. The ends were cut back, 8 bases at V and 7 bases at J, with 14 bases in the middle. CDR1 is SGHAT, CDR2 FQDESV, per germline (reference sequence). The CDR3 runs to 12 residues. The CDR3 is CASRDPFGTQYF. The CDR3 coding sequence is TGTGCCAGCCGCGACCCATTCGGGACCCAGTACTTC. The complete variable domain, with remaining parts taken from reference TRBV11-1 and TRBJ2-5, reads EAEVAQSPRYKITEKSQAVAFWCDPISGHATLYWYRQILGQGPELLVQFQDESVVDDSQLPKDRFSAERLKGVDSTLKIQPAELGDSAMYLCASRDPFGTQYFGPGTRLLVL.

In its sample, this clonotype was seen many times. The V call is TRBV4-1, the J call TRBJ2-7; 10 bases line up with TRBD1. This CDR3 contains 15 residues. V shed 4 bases and J 5 bases; nucleotides not matched to a gene: 8. The germline V gene encodes CDR1 MGHRA and CDR2 YSYEKL. DNA for the CDR3: TGCGCCAGCAGCCCCACGACAGGGGGCGTCGACGAGCAGTACTTC. Residues: CASSPTTGGVDEQYF.

This clonotype was counted at least ten times. V usage is TRBV29-1 and J usage is TRBJ2-5, with 7 bases aligning to TRBD2. This CDR3 contains 12 residues. Germline CDR1 reads SQVTM; CDR2 reads ANQGSEA. J was trimmed by 5 bases and V by 6 bases; bases with no gene match: 6. DNA of the CDR3: TGCAGCGTGGGGACTACCGCGGAGACCCAGTACTTC. Translating gives CSVGTTAETQYF.

Only a few counts were recorded for this clonotype. The V gene is TRBV6-1, the J gene TRBJ2-7; 12 bases fit TRBD1. The CDR3 covers 16 residues. Germline V gives CDR1 MNHNS, CDR2 SASEGT. The J segment lost 3 bases and the V segment lost 8 bases, leaving 11 bases of the junction unmatched. In nucleotides, the CDR3 is TGTGCCAGCGGGGGACAGGGGGCCGCCATGAACTACGAGCAGTACTTC. Encoded protein: CASGGQGAAMNYEQYF.

The V gene is TRBV18, the J gene TRBJ2-7; D is perhaps TRBD1 (6 bases). The J call is in doubt because the DNA end fits TRBJ2-5 better. The CDR3 totals 13 residues. Germline V lookup: CDR1 KGHSH, CDR2 LQKENI. Here the CDR3 reads CASSSTGMGTQYF. The CDR3 DNA reads TGTGCCAGCTCATCGACAGGAATGGGGACCCAGTACTTC.

CDR3 DNA: TGCAGTGGTAAGCGGGAGGCCTCCTACAATGAGCAGTTCTTC. Translation: CSGKREASYNEQFF. The chain links TRBV20-1 to TRBJ2-1, with 9 bases identical to TRBD2. The J segment lost 0 bases and the V segment lost 7 bases, leaving 4 bases of the junction unmatched. There are 14 residues in the CDR3. Germline V gene sequence: CDR1 DFQATT, CDR2 SNEGSKA (reference sequence).

There are many counts of this clonotype. The chain is built from TRBV27 and TRBJ2-7, with D perhaps TRBD2 (5 bases). V gave up 0 bases and J gave up 3 bases, with 9 bases separating them. Germline CDR1 and CDR2: MNHEY and SMNVEV (reference sequence). CDR3 length equals 14 residues. CDR3 bases: TGTGCCAGCAGTTTATCTAGCGACCTCTACGAGCAGTACTTC. Amino acids: CASSLSSDLYEQYF.

J is TRBJ2-1 and V is TRBV6-4; D is possibly TRBD2 (7 bases). Trimming took 0 bases from V and 12 from J, leaving 12 bases between them. Looked up from germline, CDR1 is MRHNA and CDR2 is SNTAGT. This CDR3 has 13 amino acids. CDR3 residues: CASSDSVGGGQFF. The CDR3 DNA follows: TGTGCCAGCAGTGACTCCGTGGGAGGGGGGCAGTTCTTC.